This entry concerns a single T cell receptor (beta chain). Its specificity is not known. PCR was performed a second time for about 7 to 12 cycles using a sample-barcoded 5' primer and a J-beta primer mix. TCRdb recomputed calls from the 5' RACE reads with MiXCR, one row per CDR3 protein. The table lists about 670,000 distinct CDR3 sequences, 40% to 45% of them singletons. The data stem from a study of blood T cells in healthy people across ages. The study's findings and limits: TCR beta diversity per million T cells fell roughly linearly with age.

The CDR3 covers 16 residues. Germline CDR1 WSHSY, CDR2 SAAADI. J gave up 0 bases and V 4 bases, and 5 bases lay outside the gene matches. Roughly 9 milliliters of peripheral blood were drawn from each donor. A minimum of 6 micrograms of total RNA was extracted per sample. The specimen was blood. The receptor was isolated from an elderly man in good health. V and J are TRBV10-2 and TRBJ2-1, with TRBD2 matching over 8 bases. The CDR3 loop is CASSVIGGGSYNEQFF. CDR3 in DNA: TGCGCCAGCAGTGTAATCGGGGGGGGCTCCTACAATGAGCAGTTCTTC.